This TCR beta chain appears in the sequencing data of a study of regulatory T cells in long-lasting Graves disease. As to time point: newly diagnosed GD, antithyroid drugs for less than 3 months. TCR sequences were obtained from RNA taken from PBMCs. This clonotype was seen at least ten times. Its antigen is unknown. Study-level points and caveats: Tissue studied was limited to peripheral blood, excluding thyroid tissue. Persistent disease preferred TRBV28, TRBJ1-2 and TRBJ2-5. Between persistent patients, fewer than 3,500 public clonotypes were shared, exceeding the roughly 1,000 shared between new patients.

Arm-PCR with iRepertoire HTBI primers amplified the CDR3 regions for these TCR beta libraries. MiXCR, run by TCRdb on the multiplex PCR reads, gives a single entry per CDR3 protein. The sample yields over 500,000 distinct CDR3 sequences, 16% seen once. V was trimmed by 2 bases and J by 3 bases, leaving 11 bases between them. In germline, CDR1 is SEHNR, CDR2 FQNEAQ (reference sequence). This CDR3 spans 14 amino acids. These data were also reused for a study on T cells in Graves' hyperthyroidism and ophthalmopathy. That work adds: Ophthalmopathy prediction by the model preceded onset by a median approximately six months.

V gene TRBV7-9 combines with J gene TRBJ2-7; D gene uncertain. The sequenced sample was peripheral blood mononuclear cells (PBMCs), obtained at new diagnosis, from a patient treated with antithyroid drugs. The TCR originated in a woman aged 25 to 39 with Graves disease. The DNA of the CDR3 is TGTGCCAGCAGCTTATCCGGGCAGAGCTACGAGCAGTACTTC. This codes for CASSLSGQSYEQYF.